The source of this T cell receptor (beta chain) is a study of cytotoxic CD8 clonotypes in ibrutinib-treated CLL (dated by TCRdb to about 2021). About the study as a whole: In this cohort, approximately 15 patients were treatment-naive and roughly 10 were relapsed/refractory, while fewer than 18 had unmutated IGHV. Partial responses were observed in roughly 24 patients and complete responses in 2; after a median follow-up of roughly 62 months, remission was maintained in 14 patients and progression was observed in some twelve. Samples at response were collected after a median of about 12 months of treatment, with a range of 6 to 36 months. An average of 255,043 productive templates and tens of thousands of productive rearrangements was obtained per sample. Of the 90 or so participants in the trial, roughly 26 had longitudinal samples available. Cryopreserved peripheral blood mononuclear cells were collected at three points: before therapy, at response, and at either sustained remission or disease progression. All remission and progressive disease samples were collected while patients were still receiving ibrutinib. Paper-wide results and their limitations: An increase in clonality was observed at ibrutinib response, with clonality remaining stable during sustained remission and falling back toward baseline at progression. Public clonotypes were rare and either shrank or stayed stable during treatment, and the rise in clonality at ibrutinib response reflected expansion of private clonotypes. Sampling times were not matched between sustained-remission and progressing patients, and lymph node repertoires were not studied. Baseline clonality exceeded that of age-matched healthy donors and correlated strongly with circulating CD8+ T-cell counts.

A note on this clone: Its recognized antigen is unknown. The input lacks base qualities; no much larger clone sits a single base away.

The time point label, read with the paper, signifies: about a year on ibrutinib. For TCR beta library preparation, roughly 2.2 micrograms of genomic DNA were isolated from cryopreserved PBMCs. High-throughput TCR beta sequencing was performed on longitudinal blood samples from CLL patients receiving ibrutinib monotherapy. The patients took part in an open-label, single-center phase 2 trial of ibrutinib monotherapy. Each clonotype received, on average, 10x coverage in deep resolution sequencing performed on a MiSeq, where the target depth lay between 1 in 1 million and 1 in 200,000 T cells. The immunoSEQ hsTCRB Kit was used to generate TCR beta libraries. The paper's data handling went like this. Data were analyzed with ImmunoSEQ Data Assistant and ImmunoSEQ Analyzer, with V, D and J genes assigned per IMGT definitions. Clonality, with values ranging from 0 to 1, was calculated as one minus the normalized Shannon entropy of productive rearrangement frequencies. Public clonotype analysis was restricted to overrepresented clonotypes comprising at least 0.05% of each patient's repertoire. Around 13 age-matched healthy donor repertoires from immuneACCESS were used as controls for clonality. TCRdb carries this immuneACCESS record with in-frame sequences only. Its versions omit some clonotypes, under half of them owing to an unresolved V gene in the studies checked, with the rest unexplained. The V and J calls and the clone size are those of that table, but D and trimming were determined from the DNA. The sample has approximately 140,000 clones on record, 60% to 80% of them singletons. The ten largest clones take up 25% to 30% of the sample.

The CDR3 measures 14 amino acids from cysteine to phenylalanine. The DNA shown is the 42-base CDR3, in frame from base 1. Trimming at the junction amounts to 0 bases on V and 3 bases on J, and the germline ends lie 8 bases apart. The CDR1 and CDR2 encoded by the germline V gene are SGHRS and YFSETQ. This receptor was obtained from a human donor with chronic lymphocytic leukemia. The sequenced sample was PBMCs, obtained after 12 months of ibrutinib treatment. Recombination joined TRBV5-1 with TRBJ2-3; the D gene is perhaps TRBD2, from 6 matching bases. Here the CDR3 is given as CASSLGAGTDTQYF. The DNA sequence is as follows: TGCGCCAGCAGCTTGGGCGCGGGAACAGATACGCAGTATTTT.